This T cell receptor (beta chain) was retrieved from a study of CD8+CD57+ T cells in acquired aplastic anemia. For the study at large: When averaged, DNA from sorted CD4+ and CD8+ cells came to around 3.1 ug. Study-wide results and limits: Controls and patients did not differ significantly in CD8+ Simpson's diversity. Roughly 27 shared CD8+ CDR3s appeared highly expressed within patients' immunodominant clones.

CDR3 and TCR beta VDJ profiling relied on a genomic DNA template. TCRdb reprocessed the reads with MiXCR, giving one entry per CDR3 protein. The repertoire includes roughly 100,000 distinct CDR3 sequences, 55% to 75% of them detected once, and 65% sits in the top ten. Selection for sequencing was limited to patients who had shown CD8+CD57+ cell expansion by flow cytometry. All patients were therapy-naive when blood was sampled. The germline V gene has CDR1 PRHDT and CDR2 FYEKMQ (reference sequence). The germline V and J ends were trimmed by 5 bases and 10 bases, with 12 bases remaining between them. The CDR3 extends over 13 amino acids. Details on this clonotype: What it binds is unknown.

The V call is TRBV13, the J call TRBJ1-6, with a tentative D call TRBD1 (5 bases). The clonotype was recovered from a human donor with aplastic anemia. Sequencing was carried out using sorted CD4+, CD8+, or CD8+CD57+ T cells (not recorded which) from PBMCs. CDR3 sequence (DNA): TGTGCCAGCAGCCAGCGCGGGGGGTCACCCCTCCACTTT. Encoded protein: CASSQRGGSPLHF.